The T cell receptor beta chain under discussion was sequenced for a study of blood T cell repertoires in COVID-19. Between the trimmed V and J ends, which lost 7 bases and 3 bases, there was a span of 12 bases. CDR1 is SNHLY and CDR2 is FYNNEI in the germline V gene. This CDR3 has 13 amino acids. Participants classified as exposed had met a COVID-19 case within 2 weeks before study entry. TCRdb's copy holds only in-frame clones and misses some; the assay was immunoSEQ multiplex PCR. The data show more than 300,000 clones, 90% to 95% seen once. The receptor was isolated from a woman aged 25 to 45 who had been exposed to COVID-19. Sequencing was carried out using PBMCs or T cells enriched from blood (not recorded which). This rearrangement joins TRBV2 to TRBJ1-1; the D is unclear. In nucleotides, the CDR3 is TGTGCCAGCACCCCCGACCGGGACACTGAAGCTTTCTTT. Translated, it gives CASTPDRDTEAFF.